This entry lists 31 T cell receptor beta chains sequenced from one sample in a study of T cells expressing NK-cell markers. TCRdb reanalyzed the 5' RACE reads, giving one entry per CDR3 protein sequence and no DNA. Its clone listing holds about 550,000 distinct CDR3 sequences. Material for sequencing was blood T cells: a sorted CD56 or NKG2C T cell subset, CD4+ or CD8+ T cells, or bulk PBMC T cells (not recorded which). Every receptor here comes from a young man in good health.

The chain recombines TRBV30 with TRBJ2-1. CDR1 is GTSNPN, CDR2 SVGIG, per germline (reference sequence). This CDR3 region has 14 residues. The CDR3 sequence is CAWSQKVSYNEQFF. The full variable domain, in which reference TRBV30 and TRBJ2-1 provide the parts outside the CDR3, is SQTIHQWPATLVQPVGSPLSLECTVEGTSNPNLYWYRQAAGRGLQLLFYSVGIGQISSEVPQNLSASRPQDRQFILSSKKLLLSDSGFYLCAWSQKVSYNEQFFGPGTRLTVL.

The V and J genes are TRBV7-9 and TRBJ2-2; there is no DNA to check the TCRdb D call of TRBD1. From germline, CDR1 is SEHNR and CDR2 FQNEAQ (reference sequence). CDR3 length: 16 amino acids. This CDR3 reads CASSLGWDRNTGELFF.

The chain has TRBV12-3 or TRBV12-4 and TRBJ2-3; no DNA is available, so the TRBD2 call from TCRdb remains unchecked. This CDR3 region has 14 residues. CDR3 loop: CASSSPGLDDTQYF.

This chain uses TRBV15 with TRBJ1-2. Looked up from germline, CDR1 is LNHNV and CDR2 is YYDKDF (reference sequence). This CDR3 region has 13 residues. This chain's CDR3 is CATSKAENYGYTF.

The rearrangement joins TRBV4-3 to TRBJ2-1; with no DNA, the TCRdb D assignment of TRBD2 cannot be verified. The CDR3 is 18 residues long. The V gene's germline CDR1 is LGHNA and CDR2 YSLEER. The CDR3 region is CASSQEGGGAGVVNEQFF.

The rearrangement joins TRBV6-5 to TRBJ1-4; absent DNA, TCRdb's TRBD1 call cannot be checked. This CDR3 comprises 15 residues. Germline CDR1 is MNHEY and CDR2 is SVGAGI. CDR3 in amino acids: CASSQQGGQLQKLFF.

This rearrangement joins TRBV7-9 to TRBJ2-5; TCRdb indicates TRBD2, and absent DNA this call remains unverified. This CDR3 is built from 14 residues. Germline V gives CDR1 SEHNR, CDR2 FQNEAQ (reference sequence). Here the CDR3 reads CASSSRTSGEAQYF.

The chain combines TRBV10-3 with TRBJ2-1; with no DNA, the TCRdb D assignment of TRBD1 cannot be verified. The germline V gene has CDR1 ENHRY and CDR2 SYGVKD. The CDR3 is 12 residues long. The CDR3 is CAISGARQSQFF.

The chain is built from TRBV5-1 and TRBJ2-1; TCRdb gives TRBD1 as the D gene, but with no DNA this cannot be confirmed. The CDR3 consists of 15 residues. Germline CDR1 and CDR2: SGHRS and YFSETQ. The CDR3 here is CASSLVGDSVNEQFF. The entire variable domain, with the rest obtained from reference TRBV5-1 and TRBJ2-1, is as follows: KAGVTQTPRYLIKTRGQQVTLSCSPISGHRSVSWYQQTPGQGLQFLFEYFSETQRNKGNFPGRFSGRQFSNSRSEMNVSTLELGDSALYLCASSLVGDSVNEQFFGPGTRLTVL.

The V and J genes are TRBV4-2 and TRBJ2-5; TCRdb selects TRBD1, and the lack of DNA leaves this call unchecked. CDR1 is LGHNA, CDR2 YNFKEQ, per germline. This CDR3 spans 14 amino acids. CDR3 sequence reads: CASSQDQGIETQYF.

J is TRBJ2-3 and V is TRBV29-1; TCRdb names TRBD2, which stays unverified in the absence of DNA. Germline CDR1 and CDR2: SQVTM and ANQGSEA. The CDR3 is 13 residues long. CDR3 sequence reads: CSVATSGRGAQYF.

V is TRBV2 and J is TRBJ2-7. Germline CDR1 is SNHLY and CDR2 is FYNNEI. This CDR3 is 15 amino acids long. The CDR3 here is CASSEGIGGTYEQYF.

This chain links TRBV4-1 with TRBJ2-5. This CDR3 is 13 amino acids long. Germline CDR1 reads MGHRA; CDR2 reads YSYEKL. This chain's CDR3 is CASSQTQPETQYF.

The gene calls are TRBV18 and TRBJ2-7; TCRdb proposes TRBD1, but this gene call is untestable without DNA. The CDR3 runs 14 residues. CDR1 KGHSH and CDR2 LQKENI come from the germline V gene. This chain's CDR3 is CASSPRGSFYEQYF.

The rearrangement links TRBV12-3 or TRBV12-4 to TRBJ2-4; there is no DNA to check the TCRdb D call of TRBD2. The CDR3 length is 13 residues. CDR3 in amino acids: CASSLRAFHIQYF.

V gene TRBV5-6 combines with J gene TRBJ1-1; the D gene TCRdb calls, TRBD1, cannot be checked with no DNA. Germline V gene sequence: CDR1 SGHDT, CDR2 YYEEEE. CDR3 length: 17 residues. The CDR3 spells CASSLIPTGWAGTEAFF.

The CDR3: CASSYLGRGPMTQYF. The chain employs TRBV6-5 and TRBJ2-3; TCRdb indicates TRBD1, and absent DNA this call remains unverified. This CDR3 comprises 15 residues. The V gene's germline CDR1 is MNHEY and CDR2 SVGAGI.

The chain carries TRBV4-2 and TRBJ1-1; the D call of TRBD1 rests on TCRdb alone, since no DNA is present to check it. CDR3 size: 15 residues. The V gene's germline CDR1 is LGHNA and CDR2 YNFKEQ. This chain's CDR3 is CASSQSGHWDTEAFF.

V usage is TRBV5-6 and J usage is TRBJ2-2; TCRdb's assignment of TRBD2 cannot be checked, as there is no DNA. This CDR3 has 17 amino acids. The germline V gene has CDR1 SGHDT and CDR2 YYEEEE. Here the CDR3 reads CASSLGSLAVNTGELFF.

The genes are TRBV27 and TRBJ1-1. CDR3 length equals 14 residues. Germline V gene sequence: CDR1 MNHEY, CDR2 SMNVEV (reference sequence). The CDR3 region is CASRTIAGGTEAFF.

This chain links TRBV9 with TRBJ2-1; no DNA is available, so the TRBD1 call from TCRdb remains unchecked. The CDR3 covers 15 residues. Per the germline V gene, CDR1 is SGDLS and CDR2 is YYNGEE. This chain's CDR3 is CASSVGTPGYNEQFF.

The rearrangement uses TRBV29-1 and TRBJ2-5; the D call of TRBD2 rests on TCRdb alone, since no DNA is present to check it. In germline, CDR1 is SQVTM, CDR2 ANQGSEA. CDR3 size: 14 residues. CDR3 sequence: CSVEDQGGKETQYF.

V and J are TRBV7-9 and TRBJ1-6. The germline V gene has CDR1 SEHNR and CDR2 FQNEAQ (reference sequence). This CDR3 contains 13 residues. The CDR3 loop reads CASSLKLSSPLHF.

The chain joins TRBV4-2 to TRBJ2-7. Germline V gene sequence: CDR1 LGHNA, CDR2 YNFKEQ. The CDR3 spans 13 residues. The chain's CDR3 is CASSPFVGDEQYF.

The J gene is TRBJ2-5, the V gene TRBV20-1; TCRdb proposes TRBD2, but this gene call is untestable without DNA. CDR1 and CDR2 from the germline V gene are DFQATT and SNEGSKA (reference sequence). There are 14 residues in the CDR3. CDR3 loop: CSATPLAVEETQYF.

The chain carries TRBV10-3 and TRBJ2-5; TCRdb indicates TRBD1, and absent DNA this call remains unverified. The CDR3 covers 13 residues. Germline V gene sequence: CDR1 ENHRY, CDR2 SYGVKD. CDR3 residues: CAIRTTGRETQYF.

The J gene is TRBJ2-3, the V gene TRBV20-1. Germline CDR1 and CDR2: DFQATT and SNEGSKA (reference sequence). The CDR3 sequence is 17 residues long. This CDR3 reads CSASQPWTPSSTDTQYF.

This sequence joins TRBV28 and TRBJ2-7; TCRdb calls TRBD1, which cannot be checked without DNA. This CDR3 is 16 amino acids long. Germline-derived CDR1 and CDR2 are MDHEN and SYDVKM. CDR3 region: CASTAPPTESSYEQYF.

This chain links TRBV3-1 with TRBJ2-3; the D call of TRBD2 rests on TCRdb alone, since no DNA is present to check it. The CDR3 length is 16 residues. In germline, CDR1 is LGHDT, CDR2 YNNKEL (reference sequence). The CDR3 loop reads CASSQGGTKMLGTQYF.

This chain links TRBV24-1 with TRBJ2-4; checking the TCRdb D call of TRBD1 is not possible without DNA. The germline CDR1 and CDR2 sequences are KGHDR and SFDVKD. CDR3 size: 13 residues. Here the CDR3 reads CATSDSQGNIQYF.

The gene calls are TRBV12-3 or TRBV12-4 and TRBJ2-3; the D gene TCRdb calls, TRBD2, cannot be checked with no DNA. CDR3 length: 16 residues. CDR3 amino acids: CASSQGLAGFPDTQYF.